The rows below give T cell receptor beta chains drawn from one sample of a study of tumor-infiltrating lymphocytes in primary liver carcinoma. MiXCR, applied by TCRdb to the multiplex PCR reads, yields one record per CDR3 protein. The data show approximately 300,000 distinct CDR3 sequences, less than 75% seen once. The sample taken for sequencing was peripheral blood. The receptors shown here come from a man between 40 and 49 years old with primary liver carcinoma and hepatitis B virus infection. Each CDR3 is given with its conserved first and last residue. D genes are given only for firm matches. Clone size is given for some rows only: seen once, a few or many times, or a class if the clone is expanded.

v_gene,abundance,d_gene,j_gene,CDR3nt,CDR3aa
TRBV6-4,.,.,TRBJ2-4,TGTGCCAGCAGTGTAAAAGAACTAGCCAAAAACATTCAGTACTTC,CASSVKELAKNIQYF
TRBV5-4,few,TRBD1,TRBJ1-2,TGTGCCAGCAGCTTGGTAGCGCTGGACAGGGATGGCTACACCTTC,CASSLVALDRDGYTF
TRBV14,.,.,TRBJ2-1,TGTGCCAGCGGACCAGGACAGCTCAATGGGCAGTTCTTC,CASGPGQLNGQFF
TRBV6-1,.,TRBD2,TRBJ2-1,TGTGCCAGCAGTGAAGCGCGTTGGGCTAGCGGGAGAGTATTCAGCTCCTACAATGAGCAGTTCTTC,CASSEARWASGRVFSSYNEQFF
TRBV29-1,.,.,TRBJ2-7,TGCGGCGTTGCGGGGACTGGGAGCGAGCAGTACTTC,CGVAGTGSEQYF
TRBV29-1,.,TRBD1,TRBJ2-7,TGCAGCGTTGAATACGGGACAGGTGAGCAGTACTTC,CSVEYGTGEQYF
TRBV4-1,.,TRBD2,TRBJ2-3,TGCGCCAGCAGCCAAGATACGGCGGGAGGATCAGATACGCAGTATTTT,CASSQDTAGGSDTQYF
TRBV7-8,.,.,TRBJ2-7,TGTGCCAGCAGCCAAGGGCAGCTCTACTACGAGCAGTACTTC,CASSQGQLYYEQYF
TRBV28,.,.,TRBJ2-7,TGTGCCAGCGCCTCCAGGGCGACTCGATACGAGCAGTACTTC,CASASRATRYEQYF
TRBV29-1,.,TRBD1,TRBJ2-3,TGCAACGTTGAGGGGAAACGGGACAGGGGCACAGATACACAGTATTTT,CNVEGKRDRGTDTQYF
TRBV4-3,.,.,TRBJ1-6,TGCGCCAGCATCCAAGAACTCCAGGTGGGATCACCCCTCCACTTT,CASIQELQVGSPLHF
TRBV12-3/TRBV12-4,.,.,TRBJ2-2,TGTGCCAGCAGTTTGCTAACCGGGGAGCTGTTTTTT,CASSLLTGELFF
TRBV11-2,.,.,TRBJ2-1,TGTGCCAGCAGCTTAGACGGAGGGCCTTACAGTGAGCAGTTCTTC,CASSLDGGPYSEQFF
TRBV11-3,many,.,TRBJ1-1,TGTGCCAGCAGCTCCTCATGGGACACTGAAGCTTTCTTT,CASSSSWDTEAFF
TRBV5-1,few,.,TRBJ2-3,TGCGCCAGCAGCCCAAGTGCGCCACTGGCACGGACAGATACGCAGTATTTT,CASSPSAPLARTDTQYF
TRBV29-1,many,TRBD1,TRBJ2-7,TGCAGCGTGGTGACAGGGTCCCCCTACGAGCAGTACTTC,CSVVTGSPYEQYF
TRBV5-1,once,.,TRBJ2-5,TGCGCCAGCAGCTCCAATTTAGAAGAGACCCAGTACTTC,CASSSNLEETQYF
TRBV6-1,few,.,TRBJ1-5,TGTACCAGCAGAGAGACGGAATATCAGCCCCAGCATTTT,CTSRETEYQPQHF
TRBV6-6,.,.,TRBJ1-4,TGTGTCACGGGGTGGGGGGATGAAAAACTGTTTTTT,CVTGWGDEKLFF
TRBV29-1,many,.,TRBJ2-2,TGCAGAGGTACCCAGGGGTCCGGGGAGCTGTTTTTT,CRGTQGSGELFF
TRBV11-2,.,TRBD2,TRBJ2-1,TGTGCCAGCAGCTTGTATCCGATCAGCCTCGCGGGAGTAAACAATGAGCAGTTCTTC,CASSLYPISLAGVNNEQFF
TRBV6-6,.,.,TRBJ2-3,TGTGCCAGCAGTTTTCCGGAACGCCACAACGGCGATGCGCAGTATTTT,CASSFPERHNGDAQYF
TRBV11-1,.,.,TRBJ2-2,.,CARAYGQTPGSCFF
TRBV10-3,many,TRBD2,TRBJ2-1,TGTGCCATCGGGGGGAGCGGGAGCCACAATGAGCAGTTCTTC,CAIGGSGSHNEQFF
TRBV6-2/TRBV6-3,.,TRBD2,TRBJ2-7,TGTGCCAGCAGTTACTCGCCGACAGAATTTAGCGGGAGGGCCTCCTACGAGCAGTACTTC,CASSYSPTEFSGRASYEQYF
TRBV29-1,.,.,TRBJ1-3,TGCAGCGTTGAAGATCTAGAGGCCCCCCCGGGTGGAAACACCATATATTTT,CSVEDLEAPPGGNTIYF
TRBV6-6,.,TRBD1,TRBJ1-1,TGTGCCGGCAGGATTTTAGGGACAGGGGAAGCTTTCTTT,CAGRILGTGEAFF